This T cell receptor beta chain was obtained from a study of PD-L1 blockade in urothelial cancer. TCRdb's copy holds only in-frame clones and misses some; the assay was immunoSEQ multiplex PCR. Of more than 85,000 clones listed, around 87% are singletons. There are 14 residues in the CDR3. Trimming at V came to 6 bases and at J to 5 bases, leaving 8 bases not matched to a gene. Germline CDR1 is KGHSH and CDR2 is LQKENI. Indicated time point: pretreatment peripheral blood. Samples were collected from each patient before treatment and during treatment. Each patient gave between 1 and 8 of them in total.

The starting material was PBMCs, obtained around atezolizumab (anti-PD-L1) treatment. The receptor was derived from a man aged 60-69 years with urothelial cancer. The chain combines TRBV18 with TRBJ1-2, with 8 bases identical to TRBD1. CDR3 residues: CASSQDRASYGYTF. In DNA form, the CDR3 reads TGTGCCAGCTCCCAGGACAGGGCGTCATATGGCTACACCTTC.